This TCR beta chain was identified in a study of blood T cell repertoires in COVID-19. For the study at large: The origin of the acute and convalescent COVID-19 samples was the United States, Italy and Spain.

This CDR3 region has 14 residues. Germline values: CDR1 MDHEN, CDR2 SYDVKM. With 5 bases removed from V and 7 bases from J, the gap between germline ends came to 14 bases. Authors' analysis steps: Reference gene primers were amplified, and this amplification served to estimate nucleated cell counts. TCRdb's copy holds only in-frame clones and misses some; the assay was immunoSEQ multiplex PCR. V and J calls and clone size follow that table, whereas D and trimming were derived from the DNA. The profile shows approximately 170,000 clones, roughly nine tenths of them singletons. The sample consisted of peripheral blood. This chain joins TRBV28 and TRBJ2-2; TRBD2 might be the D (5 bases). The TCR was taken from a man aged 30 to 39 with acute or convalescent COVID-19. CDR3 DNA sequence: TGTGCCAGCAGTCCCCGACGGGATGGCGGGGAGCTGTTTTTT. Its protein is CASSPRRDGGELFF.